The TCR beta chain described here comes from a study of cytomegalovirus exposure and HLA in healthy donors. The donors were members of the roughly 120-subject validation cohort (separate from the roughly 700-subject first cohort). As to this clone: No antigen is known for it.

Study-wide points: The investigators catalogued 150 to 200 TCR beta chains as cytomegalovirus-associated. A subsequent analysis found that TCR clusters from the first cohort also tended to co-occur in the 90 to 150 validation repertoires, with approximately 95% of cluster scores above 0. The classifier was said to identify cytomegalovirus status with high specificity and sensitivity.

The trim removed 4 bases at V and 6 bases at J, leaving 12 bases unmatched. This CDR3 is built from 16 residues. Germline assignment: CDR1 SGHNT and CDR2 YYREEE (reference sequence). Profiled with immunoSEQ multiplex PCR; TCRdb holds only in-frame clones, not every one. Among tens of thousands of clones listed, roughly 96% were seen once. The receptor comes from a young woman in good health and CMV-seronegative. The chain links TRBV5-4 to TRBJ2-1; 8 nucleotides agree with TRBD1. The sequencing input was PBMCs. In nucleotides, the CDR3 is TGTGCCAGCAGCCTGCCACCGACAGGGGAGGTCAATGAGCAGTTCTTC. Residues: CASSLPPTGEVNEQFF. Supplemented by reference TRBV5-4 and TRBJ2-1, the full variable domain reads ETGVTQSPTHLIKTRGQQVTLRCSSQSGHNTVSWYQQALGQGPQFIFQYYREEENGRGNFPPRFSGLQFPNYSSELNVNALELDDSALYLCASSLPPTGEVNEQFFGPGTRLTVL.